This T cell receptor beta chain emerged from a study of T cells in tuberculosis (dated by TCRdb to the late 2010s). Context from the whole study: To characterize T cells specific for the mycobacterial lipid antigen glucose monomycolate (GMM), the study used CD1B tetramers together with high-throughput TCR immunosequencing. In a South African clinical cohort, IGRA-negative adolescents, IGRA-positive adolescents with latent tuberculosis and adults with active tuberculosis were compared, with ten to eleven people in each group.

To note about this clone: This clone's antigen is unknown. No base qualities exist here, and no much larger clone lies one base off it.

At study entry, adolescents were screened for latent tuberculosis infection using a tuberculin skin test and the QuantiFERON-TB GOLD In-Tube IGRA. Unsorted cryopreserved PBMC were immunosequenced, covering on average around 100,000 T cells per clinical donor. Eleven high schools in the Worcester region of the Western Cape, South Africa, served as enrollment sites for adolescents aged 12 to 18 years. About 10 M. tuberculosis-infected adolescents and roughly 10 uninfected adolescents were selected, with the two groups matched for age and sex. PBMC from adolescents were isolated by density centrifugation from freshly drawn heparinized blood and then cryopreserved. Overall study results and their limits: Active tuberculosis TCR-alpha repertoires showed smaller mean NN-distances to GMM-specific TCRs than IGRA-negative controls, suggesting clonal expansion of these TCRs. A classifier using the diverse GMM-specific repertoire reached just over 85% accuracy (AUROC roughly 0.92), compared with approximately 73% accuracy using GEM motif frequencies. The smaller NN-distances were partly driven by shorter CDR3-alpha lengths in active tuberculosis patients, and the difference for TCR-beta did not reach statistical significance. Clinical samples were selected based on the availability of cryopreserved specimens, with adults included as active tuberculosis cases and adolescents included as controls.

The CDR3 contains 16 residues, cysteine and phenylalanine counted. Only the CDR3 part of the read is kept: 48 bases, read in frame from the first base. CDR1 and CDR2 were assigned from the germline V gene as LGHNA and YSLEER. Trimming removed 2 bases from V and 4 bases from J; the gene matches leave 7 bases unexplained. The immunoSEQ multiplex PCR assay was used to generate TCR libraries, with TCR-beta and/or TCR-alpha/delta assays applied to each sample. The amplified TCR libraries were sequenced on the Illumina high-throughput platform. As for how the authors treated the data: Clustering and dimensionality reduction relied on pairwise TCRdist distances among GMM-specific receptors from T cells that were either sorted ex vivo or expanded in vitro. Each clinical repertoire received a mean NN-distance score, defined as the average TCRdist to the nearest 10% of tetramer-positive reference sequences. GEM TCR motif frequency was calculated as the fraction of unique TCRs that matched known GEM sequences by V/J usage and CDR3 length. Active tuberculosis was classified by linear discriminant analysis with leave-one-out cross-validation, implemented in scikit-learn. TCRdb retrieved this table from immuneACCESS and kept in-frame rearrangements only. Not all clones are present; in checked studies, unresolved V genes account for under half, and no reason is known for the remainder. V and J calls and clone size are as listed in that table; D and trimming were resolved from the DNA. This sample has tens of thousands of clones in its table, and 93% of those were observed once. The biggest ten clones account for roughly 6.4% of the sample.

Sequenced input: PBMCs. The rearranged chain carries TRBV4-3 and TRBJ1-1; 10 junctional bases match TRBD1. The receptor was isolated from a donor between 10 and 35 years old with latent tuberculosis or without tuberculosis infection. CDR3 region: CASSQTDRGLGTEAFF. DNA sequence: TGCGCCAGCAGCCAAACTGACAGGGGGCTAGGCACTGAAGCTTTCTTT.